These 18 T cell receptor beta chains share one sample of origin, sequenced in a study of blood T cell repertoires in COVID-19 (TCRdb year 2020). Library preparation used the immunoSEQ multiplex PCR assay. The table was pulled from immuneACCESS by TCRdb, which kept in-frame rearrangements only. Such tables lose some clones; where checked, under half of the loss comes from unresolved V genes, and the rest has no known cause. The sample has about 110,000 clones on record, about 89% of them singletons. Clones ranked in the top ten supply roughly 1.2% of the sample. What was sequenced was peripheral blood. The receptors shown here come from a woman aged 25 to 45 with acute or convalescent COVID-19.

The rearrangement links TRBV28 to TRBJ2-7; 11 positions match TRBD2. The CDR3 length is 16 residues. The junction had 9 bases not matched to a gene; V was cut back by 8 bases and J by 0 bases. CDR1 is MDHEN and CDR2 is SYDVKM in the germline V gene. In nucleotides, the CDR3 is TGTGCCAGCCACACTTATAGCGGGAGGGCCTCCTACGAGCAGTACTTC. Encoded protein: CASHTYSGRASYEQYF.

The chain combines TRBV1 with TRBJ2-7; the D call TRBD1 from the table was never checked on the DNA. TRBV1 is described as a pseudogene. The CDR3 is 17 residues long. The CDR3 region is CTSSQDGLQGTTLEQYF. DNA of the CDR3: TGCACCAGCAGCCAAGATGGGTTACAGGGGACCACTCTCGAGCAGTACTTC.

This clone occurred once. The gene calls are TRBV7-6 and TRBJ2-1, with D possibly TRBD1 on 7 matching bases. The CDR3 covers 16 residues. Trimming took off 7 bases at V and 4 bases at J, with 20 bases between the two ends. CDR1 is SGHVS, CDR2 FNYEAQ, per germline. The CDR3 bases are TGTGCCAGCACCCGACTCATGACAGGGACTTACAATGAGCAGTTCTTC. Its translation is CASTRLMTGTYNEQFF.

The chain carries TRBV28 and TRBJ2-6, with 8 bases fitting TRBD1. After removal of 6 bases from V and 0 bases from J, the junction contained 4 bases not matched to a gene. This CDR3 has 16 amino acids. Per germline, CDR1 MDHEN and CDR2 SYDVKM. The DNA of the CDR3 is TGTGCCAGCAGAACAGGGGGAAACTCTGGGGCCAACGTCCTGACTTTC. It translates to CASRTGGNSGANVLTF.

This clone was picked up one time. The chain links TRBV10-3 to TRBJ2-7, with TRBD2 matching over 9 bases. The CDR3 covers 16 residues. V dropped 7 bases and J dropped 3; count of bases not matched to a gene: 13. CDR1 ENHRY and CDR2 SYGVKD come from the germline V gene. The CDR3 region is CAITEGVGTSFYEQYF. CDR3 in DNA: TGTGCCATCACTGAAGGGGTGGGGACTAGCTTCTACGAGCAGTACTTC.

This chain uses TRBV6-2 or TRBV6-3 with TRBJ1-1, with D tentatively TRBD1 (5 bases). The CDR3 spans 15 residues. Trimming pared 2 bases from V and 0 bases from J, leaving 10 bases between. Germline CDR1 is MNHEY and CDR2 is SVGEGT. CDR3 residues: CASSYSRTMNTEAFF. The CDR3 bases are TGTGCCAGCAGTTACAGCAGGACAATGAACACTGAAGCTTTCTTT.

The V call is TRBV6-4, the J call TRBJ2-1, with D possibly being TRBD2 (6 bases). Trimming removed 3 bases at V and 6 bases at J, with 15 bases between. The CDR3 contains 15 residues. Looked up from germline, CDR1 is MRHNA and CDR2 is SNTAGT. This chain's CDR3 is CASSESQRARNEQFF. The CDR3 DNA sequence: TGTGCCAGCAGTGAATCCCAGCGGGCTCGCAATGAGCAGTTCTTC.

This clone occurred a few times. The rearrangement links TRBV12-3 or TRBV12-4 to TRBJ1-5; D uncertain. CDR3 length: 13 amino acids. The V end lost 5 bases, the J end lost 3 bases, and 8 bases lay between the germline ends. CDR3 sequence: CASSIGHNQPQHF. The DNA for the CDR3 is TGTGCCAGCAGTATAGGGCACAATCAGCCCCAGCATTTT.

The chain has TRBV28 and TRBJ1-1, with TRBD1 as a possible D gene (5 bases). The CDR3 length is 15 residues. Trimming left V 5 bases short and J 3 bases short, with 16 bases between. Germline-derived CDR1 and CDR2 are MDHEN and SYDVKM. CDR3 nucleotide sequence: TGTGCCAGCAGTGAAGGGGTTTGGACGGACACTGAAGCTTTCTTT. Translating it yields CASSEGVWTDTEAFF. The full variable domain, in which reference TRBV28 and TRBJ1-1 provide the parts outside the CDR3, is DVKVTQSSRYLVKRTGEKVFLECVQDMDHENMFWYRQDPGLGLRLIYFSYDVKMKEKGDIPEGYSVSREKKERFSLILESASTNQTSMYLCASSEGVWTDTEAFFGQGTRLTVV.

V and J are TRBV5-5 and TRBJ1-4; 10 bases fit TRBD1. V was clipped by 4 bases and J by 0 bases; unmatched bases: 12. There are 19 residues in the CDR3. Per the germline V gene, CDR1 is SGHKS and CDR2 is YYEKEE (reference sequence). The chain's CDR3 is CASSEGQGRGFATNEKLFF. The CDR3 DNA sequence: TGTGCCAGCAGCGAGGGACAGGGGAGAGGGTTTGCAACTAATGAAAAACTGTTTTTT.

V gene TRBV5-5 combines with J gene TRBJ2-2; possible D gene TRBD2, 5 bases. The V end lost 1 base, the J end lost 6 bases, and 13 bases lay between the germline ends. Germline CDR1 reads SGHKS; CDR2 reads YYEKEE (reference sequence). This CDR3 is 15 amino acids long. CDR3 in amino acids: CASSLYSRTPGELFF. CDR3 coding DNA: TGTGCCAGCAGCTTGTATTCTAGGACTCCCGGGGAGCTGTTTTTT.

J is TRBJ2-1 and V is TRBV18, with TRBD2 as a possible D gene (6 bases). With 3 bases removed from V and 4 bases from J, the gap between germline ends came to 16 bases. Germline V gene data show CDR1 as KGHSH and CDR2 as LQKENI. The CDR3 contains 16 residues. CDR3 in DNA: TGTGCCAGCTCACCGACTAGGGAGACTAGATACAATGAGCAGTTCTTC. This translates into CASSPTRETRYNEQFF.

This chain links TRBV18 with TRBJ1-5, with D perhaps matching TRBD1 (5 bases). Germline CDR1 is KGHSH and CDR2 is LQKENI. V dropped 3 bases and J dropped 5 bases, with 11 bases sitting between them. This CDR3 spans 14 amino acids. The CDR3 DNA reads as TGTGCCAGCTCACCGTCGGGGGTTTATCAGCCCCAGCATTTT. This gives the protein CASSPSGVYQPQHF.

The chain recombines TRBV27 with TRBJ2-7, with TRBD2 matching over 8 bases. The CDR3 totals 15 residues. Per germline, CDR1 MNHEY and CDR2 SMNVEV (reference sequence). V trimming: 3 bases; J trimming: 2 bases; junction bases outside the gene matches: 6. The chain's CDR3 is CASSFSGLATYEQYF. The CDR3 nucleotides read TGTGCCAGCAGTTTTTCCGGACTAGCTACCTACGAGCAGTACTTC.

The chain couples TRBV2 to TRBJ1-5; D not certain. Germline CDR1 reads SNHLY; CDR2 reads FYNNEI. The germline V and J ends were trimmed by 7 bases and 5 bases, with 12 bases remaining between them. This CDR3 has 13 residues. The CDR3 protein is CASIRVRDQPQHF. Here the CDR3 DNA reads TGTGCCAGCATAAGGGTGCGGGATCAGCCCCAGCATTTT.

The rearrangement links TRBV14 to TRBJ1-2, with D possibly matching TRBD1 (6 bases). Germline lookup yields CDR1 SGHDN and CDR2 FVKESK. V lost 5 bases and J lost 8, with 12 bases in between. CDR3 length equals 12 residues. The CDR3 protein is CASSKQGYGYTF. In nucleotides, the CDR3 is TGTGCCAGCAGCAAACAGGGTTACGGCTACACCTTC.

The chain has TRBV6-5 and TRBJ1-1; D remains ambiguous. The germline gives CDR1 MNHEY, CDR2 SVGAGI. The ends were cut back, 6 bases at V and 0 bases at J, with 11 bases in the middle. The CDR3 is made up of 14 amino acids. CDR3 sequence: CASSRPSMNTEAFF. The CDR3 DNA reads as TGTGCCAGCAGCAGGCCTTCGATGAACACTGAAGCTTTCTTT.

CDR3 nucleotide sequence: TGTGCCAGTAGTTCTTGGGGGCTTAGGTATGGCTACACCTTC. Its translation is CASSSWGLRYGYTF. V and J are TRBV19 and TRBJ1-2, with a tentative D call TRBD1 (6 bases). V lost 5 bases and J lost 5, with 15 bases in between. The germline CDR1 and CDR2 sequences are LNHDA and SQIVND (reference sequence). There are 14 residues in the CDR3.